Listed here is a single T cell receptor beta chain. V trimming: 9 bases; J trimming: 5 bases; junction bases outside the gene matches: 12. The CDR3 totals 15 residues. Germline CDR1 is MNHEY and CDR2 is SVGAGI. This record belongs to a study of CD8+ T cells in alopecia areata. Treatment: oral pan-JAK inhibitor, 5-10 mg twice daily. RNA extraction was followed by reverse transcription into cDNA, which acted as the sequencing template. Libraries were prepared by immunoSEQ multiplex PCR; TCRdb keeps only in-frame clonotypes and omits some of them. The data contain 200,000 or so clones, 58% of them singletons.

Sequenced here: CD4+ T cells sorted from blood, sampled at week 24, from a patient treated with tofacitinib. This clonotype originated in a human donor with alopecia areata. The chain carries TRBV6-5 and TRBJ2-3; TRBD1 matches 9 bases. DNA for the CDR3: TGTGCCAGTTCGACGGGACAGGGAAATATAGATACGCAGTATTTT. It yields the protein CASSTGQGNIDTQYF.